This T cell receptor (beta chain) stems from a study of response to subunit inactivated influenza vaccine. Study-wide results and caveats: The authors suggested that every seasonal influenza vaccination recruits few new T cells.

A single record per CDR3 protein comes from TCRdb applying MiXCR to the RT-PCR reads. Seen here are hundreds of thousands of distinct CDR3 sequences, approximately 14% observed once, and the top ten hold roughly 12%. To note about this clonotype: Its target is not known.

There are 15 residues in the CDR3. Trimming at V came to 4 bases and at J to 8 bases, leaving 11 bases not matched to a gene. V gene TRBV12-3 or TRBV12-4 combines with J gene TRBJ2-1, with 7 nucleotides matching TRBD2. The clonotype originates from a man aged 45-65 years who received an inactivated influenza vaccine. The source was PBMCs from blood, collected 11 to 12 days after vaccination. The CDR3 protein is CASSSSGLDGDEQFF. CDR3 DNA: TGTGCCAGCAGTTCCTCCGGACTAGACGGGGATGAGCAGTTCTTC.